Below, 32 T cell receptor beta chains from the same sample are listed, as sequenced in a study of cytomegalovirus exposure and HLA in healthy donors. PCR amplification relied on 60 Vbeta primers (plus 13 Jbeta primers). Profiled with immunoSEQ multiplex PCR; TCRdb holds only in-frame clones, not every one. The sample carries some 150,000 clones, around four fifths recorded once. Material: PBMCs. These receptors all stem from a woman in her fifties or sixties in good health and CMV-seronegative.

This clone was seen a few times. The chain links TRBV6-1 to TRBJ2-3; 10 bases align to TRBD1. Germline CDR1 MNHNS, CDR2 SASEGT. With V trimmed by 2 bases and J by 2 bases, 10 bases remained unmatched. This CDR3 contains 18 residues. CDR3 amino acids: CASSETSWTGGSTDTQYF. CDR3 DNA: TGTGCCAGCAGTGAAACCTCCTGGACAGGGGGATCCACAGATACGCAGTATTTT.

The chain couples TRBV28 to TRBJ2-7; 7 bases are a match to TRBD1. J lost 6 bases, V lost 7 bases, and 15 bases had no gene match. The CDR3 runs 15 residues. From germline, CDR1 is MDHEN and CDR2 SYDVKM. DNA for the CDR3: TGTGCCAGCACCAGCCGTGACAGGGTCGATTCCGAGCAGTACTTC. Amino acids: CASTSRDRVDSEQYF. Full variable domain (rest looked up from reference TRBV28 and TRBJ2-7): DVKVTQSSRYLVKRTGEKVFLECVQDMDHENMFWYRQDPGLGLRLIYFSYDVKMKEKGDIPEGYSVSREKKERFSLILESASTNQTSMYLCASTSRDRVDSEQYFGPGTRLTVT.

The rearrangement links TRBV5-1 to TRBJ1-6, with a tentative D call TRBD1 (6 bases). V lost 3 bases, J lost 7 bases, and 20 bases lay in between. Germline CDR1 is SGHRS and CDR2 is YFSETQ. The CDR3 is 17 residues long. The CDR3 sequence is CASSSAGGGTSNSPLHF. Written as DNA, the CDR3 is TGCGCCAGCAGCTCAGCGGGAGGGGGAACCTCCAATTCACCCCTCCACTTT.

The rearrangement joins TRBV19 to TRBJ2-7; 8 bases align to TRBD1. This CDR3 has 15 amino acids. The V segment lost 4 bases and the J segment 3 bases; nucleotides outside the gene matches: 8. Germline CDR1 and CDR2: LNHDA and SQIVND (reference sequence). The CDR3 is CASSKGGQGDYEQYF. The CDR3 nucleotides read TGTGCCAGTAGTAAGGGCGGACAGGGCGACTACGAGCAGTACTTC. Full variable domain (outside the CDR3, taken from reference TRBV19 and TRBJ2-7): DGGITQSPKYLFRKEGQNVTLSCEQNLNHDAMYWYRQDPGQGLRLIYYSQIVNDFQKGDIAEGYSVSREKKESFPLTVTSAQKNPTAFYLCASSKGGQGDYEQYFGPGTRLTVT.

V and J are TRBV11-2 and TRBJ2-7; 10 nucleotides line up with TRBD1. Germline assignment: CDR1 SGHAT and CDR2 FQNNGV. V gave up 2 bases and J gave up 2 bases; unmatched junction bases: 3. The CDR3 covers 15 residues. DNA for the CDR3: TGTGCCAGCAGCTTAAGGACAGGGGGACCCTACGAGCAGTACTTC. This translates into CASSLRTGGPYEQYF.

The chain employs TRBV2 and TRBJ1-1; 9 positions match TRBD1. The CDR3 runs to 14 residues. Losses at the gene ends were 6 bases for V and 2 bases for J; bases not matched to a gene: 4. The V gene's germline CDR1 is SNHLY and CDR2 FYNNEI. The CDR3, as DNA: TGTGCCAGCAGGCAGGACAGGGGAAACACTGAAGCTTTCTTT. This codes for CASRQDRGNTEAFF.

The chain recombines TRBV27 with TRBJ1-4, with D maybe TRBD1 (6 bases). CDR3 length equals 16 residues. Germline CDR1 and CDR2: MNHEY and SMNVEV (reference sequence). V was pared by 3 bases and J by 0 bases, with 11 bases between. The CDR3 loop is CASSFGGAATNEKLFF. CDR3 in DNA: TGTGCCAGCAGTTTTGGGGGGGCAGCAACTAATGAAAAACTGTTTTTT.

The gene calls are TRBV10-2 and TRBJ2-6; D is perhaps TRBD2 (5 bases). Trimming left V 1 base short and J 2 bases short, with 9 bases between. The CDR3 has 16 amino acids. The germline V gene encodes CDR1 WSHSY and CDR2 SAAADI. Written as DNA, the CDR3 is TGCGCCAGCAGTGAGTGGAGGTTCACTGGGGCCAACGTCCTGACTTTC. Translation gives CASSEWRFTGANVLTF.

The chain joins TRBV11-1 to TRBJ2-1; TRBD2 might be the D (6 bases). The CDR3 is 15 residues long. Germline V gene lookup returns CDR1 SGHAT and CDR2 FQDESV (reference sequence). Deletions cut 5 bases from V and 5 bases from J, with 16 bases between. The CDR3 DNA reads TGTGCCAGCAGCCCTCTGGGTGGGGAGGACAATGAGCAGTTCTTC. Protein product: CASSPLGGEDNEQFF.

This clone was observed a single time. The V and J genes are TRBV9 and TRBJ1-4; 7 bases line up with TRBD1. Trimming cost V 10 bases and J 7 bases; bases outside gene matches: 10. The CDR3 sequence is 13 residues long. Germline CDR1 is SGDLS and CDR2 is YYNGEE. The CDR3 protein is CAGQGVLTEKLFF. In nucleotides, the CDR3 is TGTGCCGGCCAGGGGGTACTAACTGAAAAACTGTTTTTT. Full variable domain (outside the CDR3, taken from reference TRBV9 and TRBJ1-4): DSGVTQTPKHLITATGQRVTLRCSPRSGDLSVYWYQQSLDQGLQFLIQYYNGEERAKGNILERFSAQQFPDLHSELNLSSLELGDSALYFCAGQGVLTEKLFFGSGTQLSVL.

The chain couples TRBV2 to TRBJ1-5; no clear D gene. The CDR3 covers 13 residues. Trimming shortened V by 8 bases and J by 5 bases, and 13 bases separated the two germline ends. Germline CDR1 and CDR2: SNHLY and FYNNEI. The CDR3 bases are TGTGCCAGCGCCGGGGTCTTGGATCAGCCCCAGCATTTT. Translating gives CASAGVLDQPQHF.

V usage is TRBV2 and J usage is TRBJ2-1, with 7 bases identical to TRBD2. This CDR3 comprises 15 residues. V dropped 7 bases and J dropped 0; count of bases not matched to a gene: 6. Germline assignment: CDR1 SNHLY and CDR2 FYNNEI. CDR3 nucleotides: TGTGCCAGCAAAGCGGGACTAAGCTCCTACAATGAGCAGTTCTTC. This sequence encodes CASKAGLSSYNEQFF.

The V gene is TRBV5-1, the J gene TRBJ2-1; weak D call: TRBD2 (7 bases). There are 16 residues in the CDR3. Germline V gene data show CDR1 as SGHRS and CDR2 as YFSETQ. V lost 4 bases and J 8 bases, leaving 22 bases between the germline ends. In nucleotides, the CDR3 is TGCGCCAGCAGCCGCTACCGGGACAACCGGGGGGATGAGCAGTTCTTC. Translated, it gives CASSRYRDNRGDEQFF. The full variable domain, in which reference TRBV5-1 and TRBJ2-1 provide the parts outside the CDR3, is KAGVTQTPRYLIKTRGQQVTLSCSPISGHRSVSWYQQTPGQGLQFLFEYFSETQRNKGNFPGRFSGRQFSNSRSEMNVSTLELGDSALYLCASSRYRDNRGDEQFFGPGTRLTVL.

This clone was found a few times. The V call is TRBV28, the J call TRBJ1-1; D may be TRBD1 (5 bases). V lost 3 bases to trimming and J lost 0 bases, with 11 bases between them. The V gene's germline CDR1 is MDHEN and CDR2 SYDVKM. The CDR3 contains 15 residues. CDR3 DNA: TGTGCCAGCAGTTTGGGGGGAGTCGTGAACACTGAAGCTTTCTTT. It translates to CASSLGGVVNTEAFF. Variable domain in full (rest from reference TRBV28 and TRBJ1-1): DVKVTQSSRYLVKRTGEKVFLECVQDMDHENMFWYRQDPGLGLRLIYFSYDVKMKEKGDIPEGYSVSREKKERFSLILESASTNQTSMYLCASSLGGVVNTEAFFGQGTRLTVV.

This chain connects TRBV25-1 to TRBJ2-1, with 10 bases that match TRBD2. Trimming at V came to 3 bases and at J to 6 bases, leaving 11 bases not matched to a gene. Looked up from germline, CDR1 is MGHDK and CDR2 is SYGVNS. CDR3 size: 17 residues. The DNA for the CDR3 is TGTGCCAGCAGTGATCCCCTTGGACTAGCGGTAGGCAATGAGCAGTTCTTC. It specifies CASSDPLGLAVGNEQFF. The full variable domain, rest sourced from reference TRBV25-1 and TRBJ2-1, is EADIYQTPRYLVIGTGKKITLECSQTMGHDKMYWYQQDPGMELHLIHYSYGVNSTEKGDLSSESTVSRIRTEHFPLTLESARPSHTSQYLCASSDPLGLAVGNEQFFGPGTRLTVL.

The chain uses TRBV10-3 and TRBJ2-3, with 8 bases lining up with TRBD1. With 7 bases clipped from V and 1 base from J, the junction kept 13 bases outside the gene matches. Per germline, CDR1 ENHRY and CDR2 SYGVKD. CDR3 length equals 17 residues. The CDR3 nucleotides read TGTGCCATCATGACAGGGGCTACCGGAGCGGGCACAGATACGCAGTATTTT. Translated: CAIMTGATGAGTDTQYF.

CDR3 coding DNA: TGTGCCAGCAGCTCGATAACCTCCTCCGGGACAGGGGGGCATGGCTACACCTTC. This gives the protein CASSSITSSGTGGHGYTF. The chain joins TRBV4-2 to TRBJ1-2, with 11 nucleotides matching TRBD1. Per the germline V gene, CDR1 is LGHNA and CDR2 is YNFKEQ. Losses at the gene ends were 5 bases for V and 6 bases for J; bases not matched to a gene: 17. This CDR3 region has 18 residues.

The rearrangement links TRBV4-3 to TRBJ2-3; no clear D gene. This CDR3 has 15 amino acids. V was shortened by 0 bases and J by 6 bases, with 13 bases between the two germline ends. CDR1 LGHNA and CDR2 YSLEER come from the germline V gene. CDR3: CASSQDPKRKDTQYF. Written as DNA, the CDR3 is TGCGCCAGCAGCCAAGATCCGAAGCGAAAGGATACGCAGTATTTT.

The V and J genes are TRBV28 and TRBJ1-2, with D possibly matching TRBD1 (5 bases). Trimming took off 3 bases at V and 4 bases at J, with 18 bases between the two ends. This CDR3 region has 16 residues. The V gene's germline CDR1 is MDHEN and CDR2 SYDVKM. The CDR3 DNA is TGTGCCAGCAGTTTCCCCTCGCGCAGGGAGGGCTATGGCTACACCTTC. Translation gives CASSFPSRREGYGYTF.

The CDR3 DNA is TGTGCCAGCAGCGGGACGGGGGGATTAGAGCAGTACTTC. This translates into CASSGTGGLEQYF. This chain links TRBV7-9 with TRBJ2-7; 7 bases align to TRBD2. Per the germline V gene, CDR1 is SEHNR and CDR2 is FQNEAQ (reference sequence). There are 13 residues in the CDR3. Trimming took 5 bases from V and 7 from J; bases not matched to a gene: 8.

The rearrangement links TRBV25-1 to TRBJ1-1; D is unclear. CDR3 length: 15 residues. V gave up 3 bases and J gave up 1 base, with 12 bases separating them. Germline assignment: CDR1 MGHDK and CDR2 SYGVNS. The CDR3 is CASSDPGVGNTEAFF. In DNA form, the CDR3 reads TGTGCCAGCAGTGATCCAGGTGTAGGGAACACTGAAGCTTTCTTT.

The table lists this clone with a few counts. V usage is TRBV7-6 and J usage is TRBJ1-2; perhaps TRBD1 as D (5 bases). The CDR3 has 14 amino acids. V lost 5 bases and J 0 bases, leaving 10 bases between the germline ends. Per germline, CDR1 SGHVS and CDR2 FNYEAQ. CDR3 DNA: TGTGCCAGCAGCCTACAGACAGCTAACTATGGCTACACCTTC. This sequence encodes CASSLQTANYGYTF.

The chain is built from TRBV21-1 and TRBJ2-7; the tabulated D call, TRBD1, remains unverified against the DNA. TRBV21-1 corresponds to a pseudogene. This CDR3 spans 15 amino acids. The CDR3 nucleotides read TGTGCCAGCAGCATAGAGGAACAGGGGGCGTCCGAGCAGTACTTC. This gives the protein CASSIEEQGASEQYF.

This chain joins TRBV7-2 and TRBJ2-7; 7 bases agree with TRBD1. Germline CDR1 SGHTA, CDR2 FQGNSA. Germline trimming cut 5 bases from V and 5 bases from J; bases unmatched to any gene: 24. CDR3 size: 19 residues. The CDR3 spells CASSPPVASWGQGDNEQYF. The CDR3 nucleotides read TGTGCCAGCAGCCCTCCTGTGGCTTCTTGGGGTCAGGGGGATAACGAGCAGTACTTC.

This clone was recorded a few times. The same CDR3 can be traced to other DNA sequences in this sample. The chain joins TRBV28 to TRBJ2-2, with D hard to call. This CDR3 has 13 residues. Trimming took 2 bases from V and 1 from J, leaving 2 bases between them. Germline V lookup: CDR1 MDHEN, CDR2 SYDVKM. CDR3 coding DNA: TGTGCCAGCAGTTTACTGAACACCGGGGAGCTGTTTTTT. Amino acid sequence: CASSLLNTGELFF.

This chain connects TRBV5-1 to TRBJ2-1, with a weak D call TRBD1 (5 bases). V gave up 0 bases and J gave up 5 bases, with 9 bases separating them. The CDR3 loop spans 14 amino acids. The germline gives CDR1 SGHRS, CDR2 YFSETQ. CDR3 nucleotides: TGCGCCAGCAGCTTGGCAGACAGAAACAATGAGCAGTTCTTC. It is translated as CASSLADRNNEQFF.

J is TRBJ1-5 and V is TRBV6-1; the D gene is possibly TRBD1 (6 bases). Germline lookup yields CDR1 MNHNS and CDR2 SASEGT. The CDR3 is 13 amino acids. V gave up 8 bases and J gave up 4 bases, with 12 bases separating them. CDR3 loop: CASSGQYNQPQHF. The CDR3 nucleotides are TGTGCCAGCTCCGGACAGTATAATCAGCCCCAGCATTTT.

The chain carries TRBV7-9 and TRBJ1-3; tentatively, D is TRBD1 (5 bases). The V and J ends lost 6 bases and 0 bases respectively, with 15 bases between them. The germline gives CDR1 SEHNR, CDR2 FQNEAQ (reference sequence). CDR3 length: 16 residues. CDR3 DNA: TGTGCCAGCAGTTTTGACAGCAACCTCTCTGGAAACACCATATATTTT. This codes for CASSFDSNLSGNTIYF.

The rearrangement links TRBV5-6 to TRBJ1-2, with D possibly being TRBD1 (5 bases). This CDR3 is 13 amino acids long. V was pared by 3 bases and J by 6 bases, with 12 bases between. CDR1 is SGHDT and CDR2 is YYEEEE in the germline V gene. The CDR3 region has the DNA TGTGCCAGCAGCTCCCAGGGTTTGAATGGCTACACCTTC. Amino acid sequence: CASSSQGLNGYTF.

V is TRBV4-3 and J is TRBJ2-5, with TRBD2 matching 8 bases. J lost 5 bases, V lost 1 base, and 15 bases had no gene match. Germline CDR1 and CDR2: LGHNA and YSLEER. This CDR3 region has 18 residues. The CDR3 is CASSQGVVRGGAAETQYF. The CDR3 DNA reads as TGCGCCAGCAGCCAAGGGGTGGTCCGGGGGGGCGCGGCGGAGACCCAGTACTTC.

This chain joins TRBV6-1 and TRBJ1-3, with D possibly matching TRBD1 (5 bases). Trimming removed 7 bases at V and 4 bases at J, with 11 bases between. Germline CDR1 MNHNS, CDR2 SASEGT. The CDR3 totals 13 residues. The CDR3 region is CASNQGWGNTIYF. For the CDR3, the DNA is TGTGCCAGCAACCAGGGATGGGGAAACACCATATATTTT.

The chain recombines TRBV4-3 with TRBJ2-6, with 8 positions matching TRBD1. Trimming removed 3 bases from V and 0 bases from J; junction bases left unmatched: 10. Germline V lookup: CDR1 LGHNA, CDR2 YSLEER. The CDR3 sequence is 19 residues long. The CDR3 DNA sequence: TGCGCCAGCAGCCATCCCCAGGGGGCGCGAAACTCTGGGGCCAACGTCCTGACTTTC. Its protein is CASSHPQGARNSGANVLTF.